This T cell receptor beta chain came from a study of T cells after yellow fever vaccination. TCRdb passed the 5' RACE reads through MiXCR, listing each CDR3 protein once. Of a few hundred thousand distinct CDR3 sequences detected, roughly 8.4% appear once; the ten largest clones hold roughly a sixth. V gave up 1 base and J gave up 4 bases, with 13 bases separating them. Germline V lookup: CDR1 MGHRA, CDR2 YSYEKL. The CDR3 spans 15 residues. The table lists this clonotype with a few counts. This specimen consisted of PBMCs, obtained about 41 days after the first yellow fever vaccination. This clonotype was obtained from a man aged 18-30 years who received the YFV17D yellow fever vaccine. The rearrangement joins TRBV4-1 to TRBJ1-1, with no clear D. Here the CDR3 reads CASSQGPPGGTEAFF. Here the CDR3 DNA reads TGCGCCAGCAGCCAAGGACCACCAGGAGGCACTGAAGCTTTCTTT.